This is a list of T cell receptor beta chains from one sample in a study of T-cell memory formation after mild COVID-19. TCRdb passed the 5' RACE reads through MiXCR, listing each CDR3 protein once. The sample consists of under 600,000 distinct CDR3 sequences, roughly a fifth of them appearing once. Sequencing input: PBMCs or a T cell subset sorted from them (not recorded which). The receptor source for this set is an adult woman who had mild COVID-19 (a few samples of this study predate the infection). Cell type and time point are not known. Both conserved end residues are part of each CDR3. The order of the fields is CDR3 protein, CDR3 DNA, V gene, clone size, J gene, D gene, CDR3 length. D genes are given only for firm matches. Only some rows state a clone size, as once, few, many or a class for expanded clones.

CDR3: CASSYDAGVSGANVLTF; DNA: TGTGCCAGCAGTTACGACGCGGGAGTATCTGGGGCCAACGTCCTGACTTTC; V: TRBV6-5; size: -; J: TRBJ2-6; D: TRBD2; length: 17
CDR3: CASTSSGGGETQYF; DNA: TGTGCCAGCACCTCGTCGGGGGGTGGAGAGACCCAGTACTTC; V: TRBV28; size: few; J: TRBJ2-5; D: TRBD2; length: 14
CDR3: CASSFDRGVSQPQHF; DNA: TGTGCCAGCAGCTTCGACAGGGGGGTGAGTCAGCCCCAGCATTTT; V: TRBV7-2; size: few; J: TRBJ1-5; D: TRBD1; length: 15
CDR3: CASSLDIPQPQHF; DNA: TGTGCCAGCAGCTTAGATATCCCTCAGCCCCAGCATTTT; V: TRBV11-2; size: -; J: TRBJ1-5; D: -; length: 13
CDR3: CASSLGGSGYRNIQYF; DNA: TGTGCCAGCAGCTTAGGGGGTAGCGGGTATAGAAACATTCAGTACTTC; V: TRBV7-2; size: many; J: TRBJ2-4; D: TRBD2; length: 16
CDR3: CASSYLAGGYEQFF; DNA: TGTGCCAGCAGTTACTTAGCGGGAGGTTATGAGCAGTTCTTC; V: TRBV6-2/TRBV6-3; size: -; J: TRBJ2-1; D: TRBD2; length: 14
CDR3: CASSHLSNAGTDTQYF; DNA: TGTGCCAGCAGCCACCTCAGTAACGCAGGCACAGATACGCAGTATTTT; V: TRBV7-8; size: -; J: TRBJ2-3; D: -; length: 16
CDR3: CATRASGTVGQETQYF; DNA: TGTGCCACCAGGGCTAGCGGGACGGTTGGCCAAGAGACCCAGTACTTC; V: TRBV24-1; size: -; J: TRBJ2-5; D: TRBD2; length: 16
CDR3: CATSEQRGWDEQFF; DNA: TGTGCCACCAGTGAACAAAGAGGGTGGGATGAGCAGTTCTTC; V: TRBV15; size: -; J: TRBJ2-1; D: -; length: 14
CDR3: CASSDRRQGGTGELFF; DNA: TGTGCCAGTAGTGACAGAAGACAGGGTGGCACCGGGGAGCTGTTTTTT; V: TRBV19; size: few; J: TRBJ2-2; D: TRBD1; length: 16
CDR3: CASSRDRVPYGYTF; DNA: TGCGCCAGCAGCCGTGACAGGGTCCCCTATGGCTACACCTTC; V: TRBV5-1; size: -; J: TRBJ1-2; D: TRBD1; length: 14
CDR3: CASSGGESHHEQFF; DNA: TGTGCCAGTAGTGGGGGAGAAAGTCACCATGAGCAGTTCTTC; V: TRBV19; size: -; J: TRBJ2-1; D: -; length: 14
CDR3: CATSESTGTVKETQYF; DNA: TGTGCCACCAGTGAGTCGACCGGGACAGTTAAAGAGACCCAGTACTTC; V: TRBV24-1; size: few; J: TRBJ2-5; D: TRBD1; length: 16
CDR3: CASSSRKPGQLSTDTQYF; DNA: TGTGCCAGCAGCTCCAGAAAACCGGGACAGCTTAGCACAGATACGCAGTATTTT; V: TRBV7-9; size: -; J: TRBJ2-3; D: TRBD1; length: 18
CDR3: CASSLTGTGNTGELFF; DNA: TGCGCCAGCAGCCTGACCGGGACAGGGAACACCGGGGAGCTGTTTTTT; V: TRBV5-1; size: many; J: TRBJ2-2; D: TRBD1; length: 16
CDR3: CASSGGSWGYTF; DNA: TGTGCCAGCAGTGGAGGGTCTTGGGGCTACACCTTC; V: TRBV6-1; size: few; J: TRBJ1-2; D: -; length: 12
CDR3: CASSPLRGQGATMSYNEQFF; DNA: TGTGCCAGCTCACCACTAAGGGGACAGGGGGCTACAATGTCCTACAATGAGCAGTTCTTC; V: TRBV18; size: -; J: TRBJ2-1; D: TRBD1; length: 20
CDR3: CSATGTDRIEAFF; DNA: TGCAGTGCAACCGGGACTGACAGAATTGAAGCTTTCTTT; V: TRBV20-1; size: few; J: TRBJ1-1; D: -; length: 13
CDR3: CASSQRQLNTEAFF; DNA: TGTGCCAGCAGTCAGAGACAGCTGAACACTGAAGCTTTCTTT; V: TRBV6-5; size: -; J: TRBJ1-1; D: -; length: 14
CDR3: CASSPRVSYEQYF; DNA: TGTGCCAGCAGTCCACGAGTCTCCTACGAGCAGTACTTC; V: TRBV6-2/TRBV6-3; size: many; J: TRBJ2-7; D: -; length: 13
CDR3: CSAREQLAAYNEQFF; DNA: TGCAGTGCTAGAGAACAACTAGCGGCCTACAATGAGCAGTTCTTC; V: TRBV20-1; size: few; J: TRBJ2-1; D: TRBD2; length: 15
CDR3: CASSQDSPGQLIANYGYTF; DNA: TGCGCCAGCAGCCAAGATTCTCCGGGACAGTTGATAGCTAACTATGGCTACACCTTC; V: TRBV4-1; size: few; J: TRBJ1-2; D: TRBD1; length: 19
CDR3: CASSQDPAPSSYNEQFF; DNA: TGCGCCAGCAGCCAAGATCCCGCCCCCAGCTCCTACAATGAGCAGTTCTTC; V: TRBV4-1; size: -; J: TRBJ2-1; D: -; length: 17
CDR3: CSARLAGGTSNTGELFF; DNA: TGCAGTGCGCGACTAGCGGGGGGGACGTCGAACACCGGGGAGCTGTTTTTT; V: TRBV20-1; size: -; J: TRBJ2-2; D: TRBD2; length: 17